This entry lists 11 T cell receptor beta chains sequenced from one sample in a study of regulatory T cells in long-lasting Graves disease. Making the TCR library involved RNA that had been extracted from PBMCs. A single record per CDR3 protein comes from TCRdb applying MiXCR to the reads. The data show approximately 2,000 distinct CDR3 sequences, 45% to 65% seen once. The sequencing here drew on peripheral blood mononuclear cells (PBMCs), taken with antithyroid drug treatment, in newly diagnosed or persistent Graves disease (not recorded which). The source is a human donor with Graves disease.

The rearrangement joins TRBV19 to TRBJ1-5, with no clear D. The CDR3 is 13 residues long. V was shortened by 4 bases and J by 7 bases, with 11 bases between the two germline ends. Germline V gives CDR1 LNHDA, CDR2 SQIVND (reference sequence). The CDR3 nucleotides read TGTGCCAGTAGTAGGGAGAGCGGGCAGCCCCAGCATTTT. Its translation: CASSRESGQPQHF. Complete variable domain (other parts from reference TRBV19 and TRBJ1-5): DGGITQSPKYLFRKEGQNVTLSCEQNLNHDAMYWYRQDPGQGLRLIYYSQIVNDFQKGDIAEGYSVSREKKESFPLTVTSAQKNPTAFYLCASSRESGQPQHFGDGTRLSIL.

The CDR3 DNA follows: TGTGCCAGTAGTCCCGCAGGGCGCACTGAAGCTTTCTTT. Translating it yields CASSPAGRTEAFF. The J gene is TRBJ1-1, the V gene TRBV19; possible D gene TRBD1, 5 bases. The CDR3 extends over 13 amino acids. Trimming cost V 5 bases and J 4 bases, with 11 bases left between them. The V gene's germline CDR1 is LNHDA and CDR2 SQIVND (reference sequence).

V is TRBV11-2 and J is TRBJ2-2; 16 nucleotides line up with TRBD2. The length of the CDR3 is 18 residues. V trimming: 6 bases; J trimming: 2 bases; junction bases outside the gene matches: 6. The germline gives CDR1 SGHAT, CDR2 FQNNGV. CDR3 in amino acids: CASRSGLAGGRNTGELFF. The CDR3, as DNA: TGTGCCAGCAGGTCGGGACTAGCGGGGGGGCGAAACACCGGGGAGCTGTTTTTT.

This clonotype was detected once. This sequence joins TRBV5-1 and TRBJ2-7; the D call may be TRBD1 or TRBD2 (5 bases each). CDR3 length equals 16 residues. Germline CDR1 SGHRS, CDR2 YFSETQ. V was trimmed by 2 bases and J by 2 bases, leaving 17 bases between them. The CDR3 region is CASSFSGASQAYEQYF. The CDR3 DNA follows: TGCGCCAGCAGCTTCTCCGGGGCCAGCCAGGCCTACGAGCAGTACTTC.

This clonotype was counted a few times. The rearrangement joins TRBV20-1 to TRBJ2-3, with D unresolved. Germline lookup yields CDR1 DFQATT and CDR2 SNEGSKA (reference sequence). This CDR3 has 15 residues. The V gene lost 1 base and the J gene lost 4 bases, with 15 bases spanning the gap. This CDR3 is CSARVVTSPADTQYF. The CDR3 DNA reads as TGCAGTGCTAGAGTGGTTACCTCCCCCGCAGATACGCAGTATTTT.

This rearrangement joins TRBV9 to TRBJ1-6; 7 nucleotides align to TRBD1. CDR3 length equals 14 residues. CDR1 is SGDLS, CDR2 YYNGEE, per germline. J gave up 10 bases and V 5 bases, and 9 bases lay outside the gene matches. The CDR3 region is CASRGDRVGSPLHF. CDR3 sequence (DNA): TGTGCCAGCAGGGGTGACAGGGTAGGATCACCCCTCCACTTT. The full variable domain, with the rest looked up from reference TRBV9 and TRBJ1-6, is DSGVTQTPKHLITATGQRVTLRCSPRSGDLSVYWYQQSLDQGLQFLIQYYNGEERAKGNILERFSAQQFPDLHSELNLSSLELGDSALYFCASRGDRVGSPLHFGNGTRLTVT.

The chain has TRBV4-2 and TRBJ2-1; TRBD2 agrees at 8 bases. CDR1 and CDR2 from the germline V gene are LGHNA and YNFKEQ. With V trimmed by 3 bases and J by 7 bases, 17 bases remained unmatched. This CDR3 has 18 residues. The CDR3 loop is CASSQEFTVGGARNEQFF. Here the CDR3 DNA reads TGTGCCAGCAGCCAGGAATTTACCGTCGGGGGGGCAAGGAATGAGCAGTTCTTC.

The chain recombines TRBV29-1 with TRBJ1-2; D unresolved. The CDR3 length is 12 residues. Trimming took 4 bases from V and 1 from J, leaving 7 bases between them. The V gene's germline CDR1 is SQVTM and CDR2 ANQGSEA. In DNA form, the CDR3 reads TGCAGCGTTGGTTCCAATAACTATGGCTACACCTTC. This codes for CSVGSNNYGYTF.

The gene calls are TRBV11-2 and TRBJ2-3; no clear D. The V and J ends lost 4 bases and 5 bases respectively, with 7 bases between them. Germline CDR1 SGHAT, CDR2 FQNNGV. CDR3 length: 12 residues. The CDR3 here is CASSSRIDTQYF. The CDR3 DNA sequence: TGTGCCAGCAGCTCCCGCATAGATACGCAGTATTTT. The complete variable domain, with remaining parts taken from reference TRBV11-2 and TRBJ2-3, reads EAGVAQSPRYKIIEKRQSVAFWCNPISGHATLYWYQQILGQGPKLLIQFQNNGVVDDSQLPKDRFSAERLKGVDSTLKIQPAKLEDSAVYLCASSSRIDTQYFGPGTRLTVL.

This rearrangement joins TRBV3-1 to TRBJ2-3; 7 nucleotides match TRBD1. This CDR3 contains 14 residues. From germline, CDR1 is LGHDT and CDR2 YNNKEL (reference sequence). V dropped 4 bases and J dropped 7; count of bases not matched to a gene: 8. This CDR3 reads CASSPRTGPNTQYF. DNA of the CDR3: TGTGCCAGCAGCCCTAGGACAGGTCCGAATACGCAGTATTTT.

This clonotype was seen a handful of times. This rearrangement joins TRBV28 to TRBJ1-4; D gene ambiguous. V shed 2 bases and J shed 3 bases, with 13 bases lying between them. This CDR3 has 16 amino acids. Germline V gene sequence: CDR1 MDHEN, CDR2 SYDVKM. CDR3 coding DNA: TGTGCCAGCAGTTTACCTTCTTTATCAGCTAATGAAAAACTGTTTTTT. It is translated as CASSLPSLSANEKLFF.